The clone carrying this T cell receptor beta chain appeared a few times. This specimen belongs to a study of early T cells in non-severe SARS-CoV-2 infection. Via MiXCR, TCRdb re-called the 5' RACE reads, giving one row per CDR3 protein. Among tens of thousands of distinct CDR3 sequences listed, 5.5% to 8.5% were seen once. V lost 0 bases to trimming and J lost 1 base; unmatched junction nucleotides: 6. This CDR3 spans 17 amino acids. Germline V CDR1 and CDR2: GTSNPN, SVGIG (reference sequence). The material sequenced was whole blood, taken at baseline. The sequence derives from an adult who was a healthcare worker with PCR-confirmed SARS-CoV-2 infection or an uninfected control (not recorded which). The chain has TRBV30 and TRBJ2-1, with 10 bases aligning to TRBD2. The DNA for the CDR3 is TGTGCCTGGAGTGTGGGACTAGCGCAACCATCCTACAATGAGCAGTTCTTC. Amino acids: CAWSVGLAQPSYNEQFF.